A single sample is the source of the 32 T cell receptor beta chains below, sequenced in a study of spatial heterogeneity in lung cancer. Specified time point: sample taken at primary tumor resection. Via MiXCR, TCRdb re-called the 5' RACE reads, giving one row per CDR3 protein. The sample has 9,400 or so distinct CDR3 sequences, 8.5% to 9% seen once. For these receptors, no antigen is known. General study findings and limits: Tumor mutation counts were tracked by expanded intratumoral alpha and beta TCR counts.

Sequenced here: lung tumor tissue, sampled at surgery. The receptors shown here come from a female donor with early-stage non-small cell lung cancer.

The chain links TRBV5-1 to TRBJ2-7; 10 bases agree with TRBD2. Germline loops: CDR1 SGHRS, CDR2 YFSETQ. Trimming cost V 4 bases and J 4 bases; bases outside gene matches: 8. The CDR3 spans 15 residues. The chain's CDR3 is CASSHGTSEKYEQYF. CDR3 bases: TGCGCCAGCAGCCACGGGACTAGCGAAAAATACGAGCAGTACTTC. Variable domain in full (rest from reference TRBV5-1 and TRBJ2-7): KAGVTQTPRYLIKTRGQQVTLSCSPISGHRSVSWYQQTPGQGLQFLFEYFSETQRNKGNFPGRFSGRQFSNSRSEMNVSTLELGDSALYLCASSHGTSEKYEQYFGPGTRLTVT.

The chain has TRBV5-1 and TRBJ2-7; D unclear. Between the trimmed V and J ends, which lost 1 base and 3 bases, there was a span of 5 bases. Germline V lookup: CDR1 SGHRS, CDR2 YFSETQ. The CDR3 has 12 amino acids. Here the CDR3 reads CASSLSSYEQYF. DNA for the CDR3: TGCGCCAGCAGCTTGTCCAGCTACGAGCAGTACTTC.

This clonotype is categorized as medium-sized. This chain uses TRBV2 with TRBJ2-5, with a tentative D call TRBD2 (6 bases). The V and J ends lost 5 bases and 5 bases respectively, with 18 bases between them. Per germline, CDR1 SNHLY and CDR2 FYNNEI. The CDR3 extends over 15 amino acids. The CDR3 protein is CASSRGPSDGETQYF. The CDR3, as DNA: TGTGCCAGCAGTCGAGGACCTAGCGACGGGGAGACCCAGTACTTC.

This clonotype is termed medium-sized. The chain links TRBV12-3 or TRBV12-4 to TRBJ1-2; TRBD1 is a possible D gene (5 bases). V was clipped by 10 bases and J by 7 bases, with 19 bases between them. The CDR3 is 13 residues long. In DNA form, the CDR3 reads TGTGCCACAGACGTTTTTCGGGGCCGTGGCTACACCTTC. It codes for CATDVFRGRGYTF.

This chain links TRBV28 with TRBJ2-7; TRBD1 aligns across 11 bases. This CDR3 is 14 amino acids long. The ends lost 6 bases at V and 5 bases at J; junction bases unmatched: 6. Germline CDR1 and CDR2: MDHEN and SYDVKM. CDR3 protein: CASSGTGGFNEQYF. Written as DNA, the CDR3 is TGTGCCAGCAGCGGGACAGGGGGTTTTAACGAGCAGTACTTC.

This clonotype was seen a handful of times. The chain links TRBV4-2 to TRBJ2-7; the match to TRBD2 covers 14 bases. Germline V lookup: CDR1 LGHNA, CDR2 YNFKEQ. The CDR3 is 17 residues long. V lost 0 bases and J lost 5; bases outside the gene matches: 6. The CDR3 spells CASSQDRTSGGLNEQYF. For the CDR3, the DNA is TGTGCCAGCAGCCAAGACCGGACTAGCGGGGGGCTTAACGAGCAGTACTTC.

In DNA form, the CDR3 reads TGTGCCTGGAGTGACAGGTCCTACGAGCAGTACTTC. Protein sequence: CAWSDRSYEQYF. This sequence joins TRBV30 and TRBJ2-7; tentatively, D is TRBD1 (5 bases). With 1 base removed from V and 1 base from J, the gap between germline ends came to 5 bases. The CDR3 is made up of 12 amino acids. Per the germline V gene, CDR1 is GTSNPN and CDR2 is SVGIG (reference sequence).

By its share, this clonotype is medium-sized (0.01 to 0.1%). The gene calls are TRBV4-1 and TRBJ2-3; D may be TRBD1 or TRBD2 (6 bases each). Germline V gives CDR1 MGHRA, CDR2 YSYEKL. The CDR3 spans 16 residues. V lost 0 bases and J 4 bases, leaving 14 bases between the germline ends. CDR3 loop: CASSQDRKRGADTQYF. CDR3 DNA sequence: TGCGCCAGCAGCCAAGATCGGAAGAGGGGGGCAGATACGCAGTATTTT.

This clonotype showed up many times. This chain connects TRBV7-6 to TRBJ2-2; D is possibly TRBD1 (5 bases). The germline gives CDR1 SGHVS, CDR2 FNYEAQ. V was pared by 2 bases and J by 0 bases, with 13 bases between. CDR3 length: 17 residues. The CDR3 is CASSLPQTEANTGELFF. The CDR3 nucleotides are TGTGCCAGCAGCTTACCTCAGACAGAAGCGAACACCGGGGAGCTGTTTTTT.

In its sample, this clonotype was seen once. V is TRBV2 and J is TRBJ2-5, with D tentatively TRBD1 (5 bases). CDR3 length equals 10 residues. Looked up from germline, CDR1 is SNHLY and CDR2 is FYNNEI. The CDR3 sequence is CGVAGETQYF. CDR3 nucleotides: TGTGGGGTGGCAGGGGAGACCCAGTACTTC. Full variable domain (outside the CDR3, taken from reference TRBV2 and TRBJ2-5): EPEVTQTPSHQVTQMGQEVILRCVPISNHLYFYWYRQILGQKVEFLVSFYNNEISEKSEIFDDQFSVERPDGSNFTLKIRSTKLEDSAMYFCGVAGETQYFGPGTRLLVL.

This clonotype was counted many times. The chain recombines TRBV5-1 with TRBJ1-1; D ambiguous. The CDR3 is 13 amino acids. Germline values: CDR1 SGHRS, CDR2 YFSETQ. V was trimmed by 1 base and J by 5 bases, leaving 9 bases between them. The CDR3 DNA is TGCGCCAGCAGCTTGCACAGTGGGACTGAAGCTTTCTTT. This encodes CASSLHSGTEAFF.

This clonotype was observed at least ten times. V is TRBV20-1 and J is TRBJ2-3; 8 bases are a match to TRBD1. This CDR3 contains 14 residues. V shed 6 bases, J shed 2 bases, and the junction held 7 bases outside the gene matches. Germline assignment: CDR1 DFQATT and CDR2 SNEGSKA (reference sequence). CDR3 DNA: TGCAGTGCGGAGAGGACAGGGACCACAGATACGCAGTATTTT. Translated, it gives CSAERTGTTDTQYF.

This sequence joins TRBV11-2 and TRBJ2-2; D not resolved. The length of the CDR3 is 16 residues. Trimming took off 1 base at V and 0 bases at J, with 9 bases between the two ends. CDR1 is SGHAT, CDR2 FQNNGV, per germline. The CDR3, as DNA: TGTGCCAGCAGCTTAGCACTCAACGCGAACACCGGGGAGCTGTTTTTT. This encodes CASSLALNANTGELFF.

The chain uses TRBV9 and TRBJ2-1, with 11 bases identical to TRBD2. This CDR3 is built from 14 residues. In germline, CDR1 is SGDLS, CDR2 YYNGEE. V gave up 3 bases and J gave up 6 bases; unmatched junction bases: 2. The CDR3 sequence is CASSGLAGSNEQFF. In nucleotides, the CDR3 is TGTGCCAGCAGCGGACTAGCGGGGTCCAATGAGCAGTTCTTC.

This clonotype was seen many times. This CDR3 is CASKYGSYDRENYNEQFF. The CDR3 nucleotides are TGTGCCAGCAAGTACGGATCTTACGACAGGGAGAATTACAATGAGCAGTTCTTC. This rearrangement joins TRBV2 to TRBJ2-1; TRBD1 aligns across 7 bases. Looked up from germline, CDR1 is SNHLY and CDR2 is FYNNEI. The CDR3 consists of 18 residues. With V trimmed by 7 bases and J by 4 bases, 19 bases remained unmatched.

This clonotype appeared a single time. A much larger clonotype is one base distant, so this may be a read error. The CDR3 nucleotides read TGTGCCAGCAGTGGGGGGGAGACTAGCTACACCGGGGAGCCGTTTTTT. Translating gives CASSGGETSYTGEPFF. The chain is built from TRBV6-2 or TRBV6-3 and TRBJ2-2; the match to TRBD2 covers 7 bases. Germline V gene sequence: CDR1 MNHEY, CDR2 SVGEGT. This CDR3 contains 16 residues.

This clonotype is judged medium-sized (0.01 to 0.1%). V and J are TRBV3-1 and TRBJ1-2, with 11 bases fitting TRBD1. CDR1 LGHDT and CDR2 YNNKEL come from the germline V gene (reference sequence). The CDR3 runs to 13 residues. The junction had 5 bases not matched to a gene; V was cut back by 6 bases and J by 8 bases. As DNA, the CDR3 is TGTGCCAGCAGTCTGGACAGGGGGCAAGGCTACACCTTC. Translation gives CASSLDRGQGYTF.

The genes are TRBV30 and TRBJ1-6, with 8 bases aligning to TRBD1. CDR1 GTSNPN and CDR2 SVGIG come from the germline V gene (reference sequence). This CDR3 comprises 11 residues. Trimming at V came to 4 bases and at J to 17 bases, leaving 7 bases not matched to a gene. CDR3 sequence: CAWMRGQAFHF. As DNA, the CDR3 is TGTGCCTGGATGAGGGGACAGGCCTTCCACTTT.

This clonotype was picked up a small number of times. The gene calls are TRBV20-1 and TRBJ2-1; 9 bases align to TRBD1. Germline values: CDR1 DFQATT, CDR2 SNEGSKA (reference sequence). The CDR3 runs to 15 residues. The J segment lost 7 bases and the V segment lost 2 bases, leaving 9 bases of the junction unmatched. CDR3 amino acids: CSARMGTGKRNEQFF. CDR3 nucleotides: TGCAGTGCTAGAATGGGGACAGGGAAAAGAAATGAGCAGTTCTTC.

This clonotype was seen at least ten times. This chain connects TRBV20-1 to TRBJ2-7, with TRBD2 matching over 8 bases. Germline lookup yields CDR1 DFQATT and CDR2 SNEGSKA (reference sequence). This CDR3 is built from 11 residues. Trimming took 6 bases from V and 4 from J; bases not matched to a gene: 2. Here the CDR3 reads CSAVAGYEQYF. The DNA for the CDR3 is TGCAGTGCCGTAGCGGGATACGAGCAGTACTTC.

The rearrangement joins TRBV7-2 to TRBJ2-5; D unclear. V dropped 5 bases and J dropped 0 bases, with 7 bases sitting between them. This CDR3 comprises 13 residues. Germline V gene lookup returns CDR1 SGHTA and CDR2 FQGNSA. The CDR3 coding sequence is TGTGCCAGCAGCCCAACCTACCAAGAGACCCAGTACTTC. This translates into CASSPTYQETQYF.

By share of the sample, this clonotype is medium-sized. The chain employs TRBV20-1 and TRBJ2-3, with TRBD2 matching 9 bases. The V segment lost 6 bases and the J segment 2 bases; nucleotides outside the gene matches: 9. The CDR3 has 15 residues. Germline-derived CDR1 and CDR2 are DFQATT and SNEGSKA (reference sequence). DNA for the CDR3: TGCAGTGCCCCCCCTCTAGCGGGGCTCACAGATACGCAGTATTTT. This sequence encodes CSAPPLAGLTDTQYF.

At least ten counts were recorded for this clonotype. The chain is built from TRBV20-1 and TRBJ1-5, with D hard to call. V lost 5 bases and J 0 bases, leaving 8 bases between the germline ends. CDR1 is DFQATT and CDR2 is SNEGSKA in the germline V gene (reference sequence). This CDR3 is built from 13 residues. The CDR3 reads CSAGRDSNQPQHF. CDR3 bases: TGCAGTGCTGGGAGGGATAGCAATCAGCCCCAGCATTTT.

This clonotype was picked up a small number of times. V is TRBV5-4 and J is TRBJ1-1, with D unresolved. CDR1 is SGHNT, CDR2 YYREEE, per germline (reference sequence). There are 13 residues in the CDR3. Between the trimmed V and J ends, which lost 1 base and 6 bases, there was a span of 10 bases. DNA for the CDR3: TGTGCCAGCAGCTTGCTCCCAAGGGCTGAAGCTTTCTTT. It specifies CASSLLPRAEAFF.

This clonotype was recorded many times. This chain uses TRBV7-2 with TRBJ2-5, with 11 bases fitting TRBD2. The CDR3 spans 15 residues. Germline V gene data show CDR1 as SGHTA and CDR2 as FQGNSA. With 3 bases clipped from V and 5 bases from J, the junction kept 5 bases outside the gene matches. The CDR3 region is CASSFSGGAGETQYF. The DNA of the CDR3 is TGTGCCAGCAGCTTTAGCGGGGGGGCCGGGGAGACCCAGTACTTC.

This clonotype was picked up many times. J is TRBJ1-1 and V is TRBV11-3; TRBD1 matches at 8 bases. Germline assignment: CDR1 SGHNT and CDR2 YENEEA. This CDR3 is 14 amino acids long. V lost 5 bases to trimming and J lost 3 bases; unmatched junction nucleotides: 5. The CDR3 here is CASSPRQGHTEAFF. The CDR3 region has the DNA TGTGCCAGCAGCCCTCGACAGGGGCACACTGAAGCTTTCTTT.

There are many counts of this clonotype. The V call is TRBV5-1, the J call TRBJ2-3, with 8 positions matching TRBD1. The V and J ends lost 5 bases and 8 bases, in that order; junction bases with no gene match: 13. Germline assignment: CDR1 SGHRS and CDR2 YFSETQ. CDR3 size: 15 residues. The CDR3 protein is CASRHGTGNEGTQYF. The CDR3 bases are TGCGCCAGCAGGCATGGGACAGGCAATGAAGGTACGCAGTATTTT. The full variable domain, completed using reference TRBV5-1 and TRBJ2-3, is KAGVTQTPRYLIKTRGQQVTLSCSPISGHRSVSWYQQTPGQGLQFLFEYFSETQRNKGNFPGRFSGRQFSNSRSEMNVSTLELGDSALYLCASRHGTGNEGTQYFGPGTRLTVL.

This clonotype occurred many times. V is TRBV5-1 and J is TRBJ2-2; 10 bases match TRBD1. Germline V gives CDR1 SGHRS, CDR2 YFSETQ. Trimming removed 4 bases from V and 4 bases from J; junction bases left unmatched: 7. The CDR3 length is 16 residues. The CDR3: CASSSRQGAGTGELFF. The CDR3 DNA sequence: TGCGCCAGCAGCAGCCGACAGGGGGCCGGCACCGGGGAGCTGTTTTTT.

This clonotype was detected many times. This chain joins TRBV7-9 and TRBJ2-7; D remains ambiguous. The germline V gene has CDR1 SEHNR and CDR2 FQNEAQ (reference sequence). V was cut by 2 bases and J by 7 bases, with 6 bases left in between. The CDR3 length is 11 residues. The CDR3 loop reads CASSLYVEQYF. The CDR3 DNA reads TGTGCCAGCAGCTTATACGTTGAGCAGTACTTC.

The rearrangement uses TRBV4-3 and TRBJ2-7; either TRBD1 or TRBD2 may supply D (6 bases each). Germline CDR1 reads LGHNA; CDR2 reads YSLEER. There are 18 residues in the CDR3. The ends were cut back, 3 bases at V and 2 bases at J, with 23 bases in the middle. In DNA, the CDR3 is TGCGCCAGCAGCCAGATCCGAGGGGGGCGCATGATTCCCTACGAGCAGTACTTC. Amino acids: CASSQIRGGRMIPYEQYF.

V is TRBV11-2 and J is TRBJ2-1; 8 bases are shared with TRBD2. From germline, CDR1 is SGHAT and CDR2 FQNNGV. CDR3 length: 15 residues. The V and J ends lost 5 bases and 5 bases, in that order; junction bases with no gene match: 8. The DNA of the CDR3 is TGTGCCAGCAGCAAAAGCGGGGGAATCCACAATGAGCAGTTCTTC. It specifies CASSKSGGIHNEQFF.

This rearrangement joins TRBV4-1 to TRBJ2-3, with 8 bases that match TRBD2. Germline V gene lookup returns CDR1 MGHRA and CDR2 YSYEKL. V shed 1 base, J shed 0 bases, and the junction held 3 bases outside the gene matches. CDR3 length equals 16 residues. The CDR3 DNA reads as TGCGCCAGCAGCCAAGGAGCGGGGGTGAGCACAGATACGCAGTATTTT. This gives the protein CASSQGAGVSTDTQYF.